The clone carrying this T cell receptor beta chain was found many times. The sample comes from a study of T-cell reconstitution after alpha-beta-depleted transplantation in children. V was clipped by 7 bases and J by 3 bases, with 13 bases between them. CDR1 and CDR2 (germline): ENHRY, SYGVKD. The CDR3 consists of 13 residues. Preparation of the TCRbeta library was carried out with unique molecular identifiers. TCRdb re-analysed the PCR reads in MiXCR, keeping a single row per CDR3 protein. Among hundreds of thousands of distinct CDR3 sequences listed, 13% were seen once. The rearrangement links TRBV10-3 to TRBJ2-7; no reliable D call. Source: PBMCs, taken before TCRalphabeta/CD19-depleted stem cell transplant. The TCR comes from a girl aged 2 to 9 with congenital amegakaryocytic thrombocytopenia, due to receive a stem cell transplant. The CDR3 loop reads CAITSTQNYEQYF. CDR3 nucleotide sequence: TGTGCCATCACCTCAACACAAAACTACGAGCAGTACTTC.